This passage covers 18 T cell receptor beta chains from one sample sequenced in a study of T cells in Graves' hyperthyroidism and ophthalmopathy. RNA transcripts provided the source from which TCR beta CDR3 regions were amplified. A first-round RT-PCR of the TCR CDR3 used the HTBI primer set. TCRdb processed the multiplex PCR reads anew with MiXCR; each CDR3 protein has one entry. The sample carries around 350,000 distinct CDR3 sequences, about 15% recorded once. Specimen: blood. These receptors were obtained from a woman aged 18 to 35 with Graves' hyperthyroidism that later progressed to Graves' ophthalmopathy.

This clonotype was picked up many times. The chain joins TRBV11-2 to TRBJ1-1; D is unclear. The germline V gene has CDR1 SGHAT and CDR2 FQNNGV. The CDR3 sequence is 14 residues long. V gave up 0 bases and J gave up 2 bases, with 7 bases separating them. CDR3 coding DNA: TGTGCCAGCAGCTTAGACACGTTAAACACTGAAGCTTTCTTT. This encodes CASSLDTLNTEAFF.

CDR3 loop: CASSQDRRGYEQYF. In DNA form, the CDR3 reads TGCGCCAGCAGCCAAGACCGGCGGGGCTACGAGCAGTACTTC. The genes are TRBV4-1 and TRBJ2-7; tentative D call: TRBD2 (6 bases). Trimming removed 0 bases at V and 3 bases at J, with 9 bases between. Germline V lookup: CDR1 MGHRA, CDR2 YSYEKL. The CDR3 has 14 amino acids.

The rearrangement links TRBV20-1 to TRBJ1-3; D is perhaps TRBD1 (5 bases). Trimming pared 3 bases from V and 2 bases from J, leaving 14 bases between. Germline V gene lookup returns CDR1 DFQATT and CDR2 SNEGSKA (reference sequence). CDR3 length: 15 residues. The CDR3 sequence is CSASRMRGAGNTIYF. In nucleotides, the CDR3 is TGCAGTGCTAGTAGGATGCGGGGCGCTGGAAACACCATATATTTT.

This clonotype was seen repeatedly, ten times or more. The chain carries TRBV15 and TRBJ2-1; D is undetermined. This CDR3 has 15 residues. Germline CDR1 and CDR2: LNHNV and YYDKDF (reference sequence). With 0 bases removed from V and 8 bases from J, the gap between germline ends came to 14 bases. CDR3 amino acids: CATSRDRRSTDEQFF. The CDR3 DNA reads TGTGCCACCAGCAGAGATAGAAGGAGTACGGATGAGCAGTTCTTC.

In its sample, this clonotype was seen a few times. V is TRBV9 and J is TRBJ2-1; D uncertain. The V end lost 0 bases, the J end lost 0 bases, and 10 bases lay between the germline ends. In germline, CDR1 is SGDLS, CDR2 YYNGEE. The CDR3 totals 16 residues. The CDR3 DNA reads as TGTGCCAGCAGCGTAGCTTTCCAGAGCTCCTACAATGAGCAGTTCTTC. Translation: CASSVAFQSSYNEQFF.

This chain connects TRBV12-3 or TRBV12-4 to TRBJ2-1, with 8 bases identical to TRBD2. Germline trimming cut 8 bases from V and 8 bases from J; bases unmatched to any gene: 23. The CDR3 length is 18 residues. The CDR3 protein is CASGEGWSGRGRGDEQFF. The DNA for the CDR3 is TGTGCCAGCGGTGAGGGTTGGAGCGGGAGAGGCCGTGGGGATGAGCAGTTCTTC.

Worth noting for this clonotype: This may stem from a read error, because a much larger clone lies one nucleotide away. The chain couples TRBV18 to TRBJ1-2, with no clear D. There are 16 residues in the CDR3. CDR1 is KGHSH, CDR2 LQKENI, per germline. Trimming shortened V by 3 bases and J by 4 bases, and 18 bases separated the two germline ends. CDR3 sequence reads: CASSPRPQEASYGYTF. The CDR3 DNA reads as TGTGCCAGCTCACCCAGGCCCCAAGAAGCTAGCTATGGCTACACCTTC.

This clonotype has a single count. This sequence joins TRBV28 and TRBJ1-1; a possible D gene is TRBD1 (5 bases). CDR1 is MDHEN and CDR2 is SYDVKM in the germline V gene. Trimming took 5 bases from V and 0 from J, leaving 13 bases between them. The length of the CDR3 is 15 residues. The CDR3 DNA follows: TGTGCCAGCAGTCCCGCGACAGCCGTGAACACTGAAGCTTTCTTT. It translates to CASSPATAVNTEAFF. Filled out from reference TRBV28 and TRBJ1-1, the complete variable domain reads DVKVTQSSRYLVKRTGEKVFLECVQDMDHENMFWYRQDPGLGLRLIYFSYDVKMKEKGDIPEGYSVSREKKERFSLILESASTNQTSMYLCASSPATAVNTEAFFGQGTRLTVV.

In its sample, this clonotype was seen many times. V usage is TRBV12-3 or TRBV12-4 and J usage is TRBJ2-7; D is possibly TRBD1 (7 bases). The CDR3 is 14 residues long. V was pared by 6 bases and J by 1 base, with 13 bases between. CDR3 protein: CASSRGVRSYEQYF. In nucleotides, the CDR3 is TGTGCCAGCAGCAGGGGGGTCCGGTCCTACGAGCAGTACTTC.

This chain links TRBV10-2 with TRBJ2-7; no firm D call. From germline, CDR1 is WSHSY and CDR2 SAAADI. Between the trimmed V and J ends, which lost 4 bases and 0 bases, there was a span of 13 bases. The CDR3 totals 15 residues. The CDR3 sequence: CASSGLGRTSYEQYF. DNA for the CDR3: TGCGCCAGCAGTGGTCTCGGGCGGACCTCCTACGAGCAGTACTTC.

The sample holds many counts of this clonotype. This rearrangement joins TRBV6-5 to TRBJ1-1; TRBD1 is a possible D gene (5 bases). Trimming pared 1 base from V and 3 bases from J, leaving 9 bases between. Germline CDR1 reads MNHEY; CDR2 reads SVGAGI. There are 14 residues in the CDR3. The CDR3, as DNA: TGTGCCAGCAGTTACTTGACAGCAGACACTGAAGCTTTCTTT. The encoded protein is CASSYLTADTEAFF.

Worth noting for this clonotype: A clone one base away is much larger, so this may be a read error. The chain uses TRBV20-1 and TRBJ2-5; D is unclear. Germline assignment: CDR1 DFQATT and CDR2 SNEGSKA (reference sequence). This CDR3 comprises 13 residues. The CDR3 region is CSARGVSQETLYF. The CDR3 region has the DNA TGCAGTGCTAGAGGTGTCAGCCAAGAGACCCTGTACTTC.

There are a few counts of this clonotype. A read error is possible here, since a much larger clone lies one base away. It is likely a read error, because the conserved phenylalanine at the end of the CDR3 is missing. The genes are TRBV27 and TRBJ2-7, with 7 positions matching TRBD2. The CDR3 sequence is 14 residues long. V shed 2 bases and J 5 bases; nucleotides not matched to a gene: 6. Germline CDR1 reads MNHEY; CDR2 reads SMNVEV (reference sequence). The CDR3 nucleotides read TGTGCCAGCAGTTTAGAATCGGGACTAAACGAGCAGTACCTC. Protein product: CASSLESGLNEQYL.

This clonotype was seen repeatedly, ten times or more. The gene calls are TRBV2 and TRBJ1-2; D not resolved. Trimming took off 0 bases at V and 1 base at J, with 12 bases between the two ends. This CDR3 is 16 amino acids long. Germline V gene data show CDR1 as SNHLY and CDR2 as FYNNEI. The DNA for the CDR3 is TGTGCCAGCAGTGAAGCCCCTCCCGCGCGTAACTATGGCTACACCTTC. Amino acid sequence: CASSEAPPARNYGYTF. The full variable domain, its missing parts supplied by reference TRBV2 and TRBJ1-2, is EPEVTQTPSHQVTQMGQEVILRCVPISNHLYFYWYRQILGQKVEFLVSFYNNEISEKSEIFDDQFSVERPDGSNFTLKIRSTKLEDSAMYFCASSEAPPARNYGYTFGSGTRLTVV.

This clonotype has only a few counts. This chain connects TRBV25-1 to TRBJ1-1, with a possible D match to TRBD1 (5 bases). The CDR3 runs to 13 residues. Per germline, CDR1 MGHDK and CDR2 SYGVNS. Trimming cost V 4 bases and J 5 bases, with 11 bases left between them. The CDR3 here is CASSVGAVTEAFF. As DNA, the CDR3 is TGTGCCAGCAGTGTAGGGGCCGTGACTGAAGCTTTCTTT.

The chain has TRBV20-1 and TRBJ2-2; TRBD2 matches 10 bases. J lost 3 bases, V lost 2 bases, and 6 bases had no gene match. The CDR3 length is 16 residues. Germline assignment: CDR1 DFQATT and CDR2 SNEGSKA (reference sequence). The DNA of the CDR3 is TGCAGTGCTAGATCCCTCGGACTAGCGGACACCGGGGAGCTGTTTTTT. Its translation: CSARSLGLADTGELFF.

This clonotype came up a few times. The V and J genes are TRBV9 and TRBJ2-3; TRBD1 is a possible D gene (6 bases). With 3 bases removed from V and 5 bases from J, the gap between germline ends came to 13 bases. Germline V lookup: CDR1 SGDLS, CDR2 YYNGEE. The CDR3 sequence is 14 residues long. The CDR3 coding sequence is TGTGCCAGCAGCGCGCTCCAGGGGATAGATACGCAGTATTTT. This codes for CASSALQGIDTQYF.

This clonotype has just a few counts. At one end the junction does not follow the germline gene, possibly because of a read error. J is TRBJ2-3 and V is TRBV2, with D perhaps TRBD2 (6 bases). This CDR3 is 13 amino acids long. In germline, CDR1 is SNHLY, CDR2 FYNNEI. CDR3 bases: TGTGCCAGCACGGCGGGATCCACAGATACGCGGTATTTT. Amino acids: CASTAGSTDTRYF.